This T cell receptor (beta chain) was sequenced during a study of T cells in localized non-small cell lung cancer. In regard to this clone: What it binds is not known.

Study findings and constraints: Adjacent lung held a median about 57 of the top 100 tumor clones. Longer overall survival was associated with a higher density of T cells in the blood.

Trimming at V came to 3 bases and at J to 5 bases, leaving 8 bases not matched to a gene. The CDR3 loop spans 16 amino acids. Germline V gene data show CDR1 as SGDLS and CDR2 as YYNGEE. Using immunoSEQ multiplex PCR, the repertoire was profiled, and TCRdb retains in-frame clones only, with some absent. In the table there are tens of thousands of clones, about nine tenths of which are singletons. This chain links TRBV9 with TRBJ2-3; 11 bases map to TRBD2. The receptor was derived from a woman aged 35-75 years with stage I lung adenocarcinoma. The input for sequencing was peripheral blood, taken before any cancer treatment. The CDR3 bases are TGTGCCAGCAGCGGTAGGGCTAGCGGGGGGTTAGATACGCAGTATTTT. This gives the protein CASSGRASGGLDTQYF.